These 6 T cell receptor beta chains were all obtained from the same sample, sequenced in a study of blood T cells in healthy people across ages. A second PCR of about 7 to 11 cycles used a sample-barcoded 5' primer and a J-beta primer mix. MiXCR, run by TCRdb on the 5' RACE reads, gives a single entry per CDR3 protein. This sample has over 600,000 distinct CDR3 sequences, with about 56% found just once. The sample taken for sequencing was blood. All receptors come from a man between 35 and 55 years old in good health.

The chain links TRBV7-2 to TRBJ2-5, with D unresolved. The CDR3 is 14 residues long. V shed 5 bases and J shed 0 bases, with 10 bases lying between them. Germline V gene data show CDR1 as SGHTA and CDR2 as FQGNSA. CDR3 amino acids: CASSRLMYQETQYF. The CDR3 DNA sequence: TGTGCCAGCAGCCGCCTGATGTACCAAGAGACCCAGTACTTC.

The genes are TRBV7-9 and TRBJ2-5; tentative D call: TRBD2 (5 bases). The CDR3 has 14 residues. The V end lost 1 base, the J end lost 5 bases, and 11 bases lay between the germline ends. Germline assignment: CDR1 SEHNR and CDR2 FQNEAQ (reference sequence). As DNA, the CDR3 is TGTGCCAGCAGCTTAGTGCCGCCGGGGGAGACCCAGTACTTC. Translated: CASSLVPPGETQYF.

This clonotype was counted only a few times. This chain connects TRBV29-1 to TRBJ2-3, with 9 bases identical to TRBD2. This CDR3 comprises 14 residues. The ends lost 5 bases at V and 4 bases at J; junction bases unmatched: 7. Germline V gives CDR1 SQVTM, CDR2 ANQGSEA. The CDR3 here is CSVRASGTPDTQYF. CDR3 nucleotides: TGCAGCGTTAGGGCTAGCGGGACTCCAGATACGCAGTATTTT.

The chain links TRBV9 to TRBJ2-1; D might be TRBD2 (6 bases). Germline V gene data show CDR1 as SGDLS and CDR2 as YYNGEE. The CDR3 totals 16 residues. The germline V and J ends were trimmed by 4 bases and 0 bases, with 14 bases remaining between them. CDR3 in amino acids: CASSPRAGSSYNEQFF. The CDR3 DNA sequence: TGTGCCAGCAGCCCCCGAGCGGGTAGCTCCTACAATGAGCAGTTCTTC.

The chain uses TRBV20-1 and TRBJ2-1, with a possible D match to TRBD1 (5 bases). V was shortened by 2 bases and J by 7 bases, with 9 bases between the two germline ends. In germline, CDR1 is DFQATT, CDR2 SNEGSKA (reference sequence). This CDR3 region has 12 residues. The CDR3, as DNA: TGCAGTGCTAGACCAGGGATAAATGAGCAGTTCTTC. It encodes CSARPGINEQFF.

The rearrangement uses TRBV6-5 and TRBJ1-1; 11 bases agree with TRBD1. With 6 bases clipped from V and 0 bases from J, the junction kept 18 bases outside the gene matches. The CDR3 is 20 residues long. CDR1 and CDR2 (germline): MNHEY, SVGAGI. Here the CDR3 DNA reads TGTGCCAGCAGACTCGGACAGGGGGCTAGATTCGGGCCGGTGAACACTGAAGCTTTCTTT. Translation gives CASRLGQGARFGPVNTEAFF.